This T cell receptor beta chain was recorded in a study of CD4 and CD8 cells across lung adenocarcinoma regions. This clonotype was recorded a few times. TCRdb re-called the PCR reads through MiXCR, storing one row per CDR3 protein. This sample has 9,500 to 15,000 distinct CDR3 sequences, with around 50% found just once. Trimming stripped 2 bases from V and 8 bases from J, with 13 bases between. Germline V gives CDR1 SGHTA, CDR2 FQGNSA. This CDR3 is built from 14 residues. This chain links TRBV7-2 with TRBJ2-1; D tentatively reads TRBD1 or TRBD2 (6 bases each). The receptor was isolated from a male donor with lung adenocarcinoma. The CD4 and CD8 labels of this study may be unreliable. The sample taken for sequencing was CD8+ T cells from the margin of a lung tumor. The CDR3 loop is CASSLKVGGDEQFF. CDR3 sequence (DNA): TGTGCCAGCAGCTTAAAGGTGGGGGGCGATGAGCAGTTCTTC.